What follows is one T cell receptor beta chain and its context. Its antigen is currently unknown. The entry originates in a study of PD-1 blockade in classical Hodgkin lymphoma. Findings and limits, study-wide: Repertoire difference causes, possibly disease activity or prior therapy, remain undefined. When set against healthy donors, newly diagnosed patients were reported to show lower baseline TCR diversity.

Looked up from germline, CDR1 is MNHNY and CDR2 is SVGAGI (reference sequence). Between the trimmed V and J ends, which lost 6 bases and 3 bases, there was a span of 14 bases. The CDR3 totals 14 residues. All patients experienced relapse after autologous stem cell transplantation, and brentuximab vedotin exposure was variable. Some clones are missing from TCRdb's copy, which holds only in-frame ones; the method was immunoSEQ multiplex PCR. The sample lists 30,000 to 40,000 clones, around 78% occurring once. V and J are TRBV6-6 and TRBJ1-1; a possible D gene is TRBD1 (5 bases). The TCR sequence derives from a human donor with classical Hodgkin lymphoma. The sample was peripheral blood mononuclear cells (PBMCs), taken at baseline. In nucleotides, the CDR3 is TGTGCCAGCAGCTTACGGGACTTCTACACTGAAGCTTTCTTT. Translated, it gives CASSLRDFYTEAFF.